These T cell receptor beta chains were read from a single sample in a study of beta chain features in type 1 diabetes. Measured with immunoSEQ multiplex PCR; TCRdb has only the in-frame clones, and not every one. The sample comprises approximately 90,000 clones, approximately 32% of which are singletons, and 0.4% to 0.55% rests with the top ten. Sequencing was done on a sample of stem cell memory CD4+ T cells from blood. These receptors came from a woman aged 18-35 years in good health. CDR3s include the opening cysteine and the closing phenylalanine or tryptophan. A D gene is named only where the DNA matches it firmly. Expanded clones are given a class, and other clones once, few, many or no size at all.

d_gene,v_gene,j_gene,abundance,CDR3nt,CDR3aa
NA,TRBV6-5,TRBJ2-3,NA,TGTGCCAGCAGCCGACAGTTCCCCACAGATACGCAGTATTTT,CASSRQFPTDTQYF
TRBD1,TRBV19,TRBJ2-7,NA,TGTGCCAGTAGTCAACGGGACAGGGTGCACGAGCAGTACTTC,CASSQRDRVHEQYF
TRBD1,TRBV6-5,TRBJ2-7,NA,TGTGCCAGCAGTTCCGCCGGGACAGGGCCCTACGAGCAGTACTTC,CASSSAGTGPYEQYF
TRBD1,TRBV7-2,TRBJ1-1,NA,TGTGCCAGCAGGTACAGGGGGCCCGGGAACACTGAAGCTTTCTTT,CASRYRGPGNTEAFF
NA,TRBV30,TRBJ2-7,NA,TGTGCCTACTCATACAGGGTTGCCGTCAACGAGCAGTACTTC,CAYSYRVAVNEQYF
NA,TRBV5-1,TRBJ2-3,NA,TGCGCCAGCAGCTTGCCCGGGGAAATCCCGAGCACAGATACGCAGTATTTT,CASSLPGEIPSTDTQYF
NA,TRBV11-3,TRBJ2-5,few,TGTGCCAGCAGCTTAGGGAGGGGCCAGTACTTC,CASSLGRGQYF
TRBD1,TRBV7-2,TRBJ2-1,many,TGTGCCAGCAGCGCCGACAGGGTAGGGAATGAGCAGTTCTTC,CASSADRVGNEQFF
NA,TRBV2,TRBJ2-5,NA,TGTGCCTGCGGAGGGCAGCTCGGGGAGACCCAGTACTTC,CACGGQLGETQYF
NA,TRBV6-5,TRBJ1-6,NA,TGTGCCAGCAGTTACTCCAGGGATCCGTCGGGTTCACCCCTCCACTTT,CASSYSRDPSGSPLHF
NA,TRBV9,TRBJ2-4,few,TGTGCCAGCAGCGTAGAAGGGGATTTAGGAAACATTCAGTACTTC,CASSVEGDLGNIQYF
TRBD2,TRBV6-6,TRBJ2-1,NA,TGTGCCAGCAGTGGGCCGGGACTAGCTAACAATGAGCAGTTCTTC,CASSGPGLANNEQFF
TRBD2,TRBV6-5,TRBJ2-7,few,TGTGCCAGCAGTTACGGGTCGGGGGGGGCCGAATACGAGCAGTACTTC,CASSYGSGGAEYEQYF
TRBD1,TRBV14,TRBJ2-4,few,TGTGCCAGCAGCCAAGCGGGACAGGGCAACATTCAGTACTTC,CASSQAGQGNIQYF
TRBD1,TRBV5-1,TRBJ1-1,few,TGCGCCAGCAGCCCTGGACAGGTGGGTGAAGCTTTCTTT,CASSPGQVGEAFF
NA,TRBV9,TRBJ1-3,NA,TGTGCCAGCAGCGTAGAACTAGGTGGGAGGACTGGAAACACCATATATTTT,CASSVELGGRTGNTIYF
NA,TRBV25-1,TRBJ1-1,once,TGTGCCAGCAGAGACTCAGACAGAATGAACACTGAAGCTTTCTTT,CASRDSDRMNTEAFF
NA,TRBV7-2,TRBJ1-4,few,TGTGCCAGCAGCCTCTACTCCGTGGATGAAAAACTGTTTTTT,CASSLYSVDEKLFF
NA,TRBV6-1,TRBJ2-7,NA,TGTGCCAGCACGAAAAGTGACAGTAGCTCCTACGAGCAGTACTTC,CASTKSDSSSYEQYF
NA,TRBV7-3,TRBJ2-1,NA,TGTGCCAGCAGCTTAATGGGCCCCCGGGGCAATGAGCAGTTCTTC,CASSLMGPRGNEQFF
NA,TRBV6-5,TRBJ2-3,NA,TGTGCCAGCAGTTACTCCCATACAGATACGCAGTATTTT,CASSYSHTDTQYF
TRBD1,TRBV6-5,TRBJ1-2,NA,TGTGCCATCAGTACAGGGGATCTCTATGGCTACACCTTC,CAISTGDLYGYTF
NA,TRBV30,TRBJ1-5,NA,TGTGCCTGGAGTGGTGGAGCGGGCCAGCCCCAGCATTTT,CAWSGGAGQPQHF
TRBD2,TRBV5-5,TRBJ2-7,NA,TGTGCCAGCAGCTGGGCGGCGGGGGGGGCTCGAGAGCAGTACTTC,CASSWAAGGAREQYF
TRBD2,TRBV5-5,TRBJ2-1,NA,TGTGCCAGCAGCTTGACTAGCGGGGGGTACAATGAGCAGTTCTTC,CASSLTSGGYNEQFF
NA,TRBV9,TRBJ1-1,NA,TGTGCCAGCAGCCTAGGAGGGATTCTCGCTGAAGCTTTCTTT,CASSLGGILAEAFF
NA,TRBV11-2,TRBJ1-5,NA,TGTGCCAGCAGCTTAGGCCAGTACAATCAGCCCCAGCATTTT,CASSLGQYNQPQHF
NA,TRBV5-4,TRBJ1-5,once,TGTGCCAGCAGTCATGCTGGGGCCCAGCCCCAGCATTTT,CASSHAGAQPQHF
TRBD2,TRBV7-9,TRBJ2-2,NA,TGTGCCAGCAGCCCCAGGGCTAGCGGAAACACCGGGGAGCTGTTTTTT,CASSPRASGNTGELFF
TRBD1,TRBV29-1,TRBJ1-4,NA,TGCAGCGTTCCCGGACAGGCAGGAGAAAAACTGTTTTTT,CSVPGQAGEKLFF
NA,TRBV4-1,TRBJ2-2,few,TGCGCCAGCAGCCCCCCGCCAGCTTGGCGGGACACCGGGGAGCTGTTTTTT,CASSPPPAWRDTGELFF
TRBD1,TRBV18,TRBJ2-7,few,TGTGCCAGCTCACCCCCGGGACAGGAGGGTTACGAGCAGTACTTC,CASSPPGQEGYEQYF
NA,TRBV4-2,TRBJ1-4,NA,TGTGCCAGCAGTCTAAGTGGGCAGGGTAATGAAAAACTGTTTTTT,CASSLSGQGNEKLFF
TRBD2,TRBV6-5,TRBJ2-4,few,TGTGCCAGCAGCTATAACCGACTAGCGGACATTCAGTACTTC,CASSYNRLADIQYF
NA,TRBV5-6,TRBJ2-7,NA,TGTGCCAGCAGTTTCCTAGACCGGGACACCGAGCAGTACTTC,CASSFLDRDTEQYF
TRBD1,TRBV6-5,TRBJ2-1,few,TGTGCCAGCAGTTCCACGGGACAGGGGTTCGATGAGCAGTTCTTC,CASSSTGQGFDEQFF
TRBD1,TRBV4-1,TRBJ2-5,few,TGCGCCAGCAGCCAAGTGGGCGAACAGGGGGAGACCCAGTACTTC,CASSQVGEQGETQYF
NA,TRBV19,TRBJ2-7,many,TGTGCCAGTAGTATGAAGCCGTTCTACGAGCAGTACTTC,CASSMKPFYEQYF
NA,TRBV7-2,TRBJ1-6,NA,TGTGCCAGCAGCTTAAGGGGAACGAATTCACCCCTCCACTTT,CASSLRGTNSPLHF
NA,TRBV19,TRBJ1-2,NA,TGTGCCAGTAGCTCCGGGACAATTTATGGCTACACCTTC,CASSSGTIYGYTF
NA,TRBV6-5,TRBJ2-5,NA,TGTGCCAGCAGGGAACAGGGACGAGAGACCCAGTACTTC,CASREQGRETQYF
TRBD2,TRBV5-1,TRBJ2-3,NA,TGCGCCAGCAGGCTAGCGGGATACACAGATACGCAGTATTTT,CASRLAGYTDTQYF
NA,TRBV7-3,TRBJ2-1,NA,TGTGCCAGCAGCCTGGAGGGATTACCTACCTCCTACAATGAGCAGTTCTTC,CASSLEGLPTSYNEQFF
TRBD2,TRBV11-2,TRBJ2-1,few,TGTGCCAGCAGCTCCATAGCGGGGGGCGCCCACAATGAGCAGTTCTTC,CASSSIAGGAHNEQFF
NA,TRBV4-1,TRBJ1-1,NA,TGCGCCAGCAGCCCCACGGAGGGCACTGAAGCTTTCTTT,CASSPTEGTEAFF
TRBD2,TRBV13,TRBJ2-7,NA,TGTGCCAGCAGCTTAGGTGCTAGCGGGGGTATGGAGCAGTACTTC,CASSLGASGGMEQYF
TRBD1,TRBV2,TRBJ1-5,NA,TGTGCCAGCATGGCAGGGGGTGAGCAGCCCCAGCATTTT,CASMAGGEQPQHF
NA,TRBV18,TRBJ2-7,few,TGTGCCAGCTCACCCTCCGGGACAATTACCTACGAGCAGTACTTC,CASSPSGTITYEQYF
TRBD1,TRBV6-6,TRBJ1-2,few,TGTGCCAGCAGTTACGATCCGACAGGGTACGGCTACACCTTC,CASSYDPTGYGYTF
TRBD1,TRBV10-3,TRBJ1-2,few,TGTGCCATCAGTGAGCTAGGGACAGGGCAACATGGCTACACCTTC,CAISELGTGQHGYTF
TRBD2,TRBV7-8,TRBJ2-1,NA,TGTGCCAGCAGCTTATGGGGGGGACCCAACAATGAGCAGTTCTTC,CASSLWGGPNNEQFF
NA,TRBV25-1,TRBJ1-2,NA,TGTGCCAGCAGTGAATATAAGGGGGTGAACTATGGCTACACCTTC,CASSEYKGVNYGYTF
TRBD1,TRBV16,TRBJ1-1,NA,TGTGCCAGCAGCCCCGGGACAGGGATCAACACTGAAGCTTTCTTT,CASSPGTGINTEAFF
NA,TRBV29-1,TRBJ1-1,few,TGCAGCGTAGCGGACAGTAGTAACACTGAAGCTTTCTTT,CSVADSSNTEAFF
TRBD1,TRBV7-2,TRBJ1-6,many,TGTGCCAGCAGCTTTCGACAGGGGCCAAATTCACCCCTCCACTTT,CASSFRQGPNSPLHF
TRBD1,TRBV7-6,TRBJ2-1,few,TGTGCCAGCAGCTTAGGTGGACAGGGGCTCAATGAGCAGTTCTTC,CASSLGGQGLNEQFF
NA,TRBV4-1,TRBJ2-2,NA,TGCGCCAGCAGCCATGATCCTAGCGGGGAGCTGTTTTTT,CASSHDPSGELFF